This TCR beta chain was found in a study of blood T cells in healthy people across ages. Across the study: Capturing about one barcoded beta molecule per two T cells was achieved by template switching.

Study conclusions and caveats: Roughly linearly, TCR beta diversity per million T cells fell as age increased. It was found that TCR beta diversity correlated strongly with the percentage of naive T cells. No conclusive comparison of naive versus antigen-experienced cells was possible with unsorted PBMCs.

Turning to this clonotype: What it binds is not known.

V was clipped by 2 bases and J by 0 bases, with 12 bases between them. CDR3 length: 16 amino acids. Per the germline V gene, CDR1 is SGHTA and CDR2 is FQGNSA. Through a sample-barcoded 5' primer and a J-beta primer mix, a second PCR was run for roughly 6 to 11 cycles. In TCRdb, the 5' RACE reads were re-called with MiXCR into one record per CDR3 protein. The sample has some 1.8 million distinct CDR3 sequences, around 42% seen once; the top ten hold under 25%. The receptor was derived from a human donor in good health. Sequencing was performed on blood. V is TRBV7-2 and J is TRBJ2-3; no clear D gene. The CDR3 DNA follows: TGTGCCAGCAGCTTATCGCAGCAACCTAGCACAGATACGCAGTATTTT. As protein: CASSLSQQPSTDTQYF.